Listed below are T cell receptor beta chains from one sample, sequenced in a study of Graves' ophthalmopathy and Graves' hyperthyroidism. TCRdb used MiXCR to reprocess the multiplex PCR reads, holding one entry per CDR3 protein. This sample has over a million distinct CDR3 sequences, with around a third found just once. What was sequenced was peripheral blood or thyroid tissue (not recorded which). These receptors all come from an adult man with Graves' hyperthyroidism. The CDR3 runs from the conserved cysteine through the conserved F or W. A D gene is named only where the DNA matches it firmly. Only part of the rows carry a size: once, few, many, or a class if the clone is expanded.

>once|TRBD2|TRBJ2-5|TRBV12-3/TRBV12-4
TGTGCCAGCAGGCGGGGGGGCGTGGAGACCCGGTACTTC
CASRRGGVETRYF
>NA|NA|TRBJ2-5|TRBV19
TGTGCCAGTAGTCGGGGTAATAGCAATCAGCCCCAGTACTTC
CASSRGNSNQPQYF
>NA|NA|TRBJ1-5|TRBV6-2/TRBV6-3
TGTGCCATCAGTTACGGGCGCAGCAATCAGCCCCAGCATTTT
CAISYGRSNQPQHF
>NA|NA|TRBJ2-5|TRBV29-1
TGCAGCGTCCCCACTGGGTCGGGAGAGACCCAGTACTTC
CSVPTGSGETQYF
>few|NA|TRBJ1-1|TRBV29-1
TGCAGCTTAAGGCTGGTCCTGAACACTGAAGCTTTCTTT
CSLRLVLNTEAFF
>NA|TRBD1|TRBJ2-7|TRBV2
TGTGCCAGCAGTCGAGGGGGGACAGGGGCCTACGAGCAGTACTTC
CASSRGGTGAYEQYF
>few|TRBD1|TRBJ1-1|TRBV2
TGTGCCAGCAGTGATCAGGGGGCGAACACTGAAGCTTTCTTT
CASSDQGANTEAFF
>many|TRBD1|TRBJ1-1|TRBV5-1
TGCGCCAGTAAGACAGGGAGGGACACTGAAGCTTTCTTT
CASKTGRDTEAFF
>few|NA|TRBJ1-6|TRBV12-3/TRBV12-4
TGTGCCAGCAGTTCCCTGGGGATTACTGGAAACTCACCCCTCCACTTT
CASSSLGITGNSPLHF
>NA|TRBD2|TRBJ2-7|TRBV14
TGTGCCAGCAGCCAAGATTATGGGCTAGCGGGGCCCACCCTGGCGGGGTACGAGCAGTACTTC
CASSQDYGLAGPTLAGYEQYF
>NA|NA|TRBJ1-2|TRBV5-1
TGTGCCAGCACCTATCTCGCAACCTATGGCTACACCTTC
CASTYLATYGYTF
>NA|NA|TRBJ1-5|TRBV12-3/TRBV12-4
TGTGCCATCAGTAAGGGACCTCCCGGGTGGTATCAGCCCCAGCATTTT
CAISKGPPGWYQPQHF
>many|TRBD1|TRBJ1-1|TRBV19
TGTGCCAGTACAGAACAGGGGGCTGGCACTGAAGCTTTCTTT
CASTEQGAGTEAFF
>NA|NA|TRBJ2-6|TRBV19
TGTGCCAGTAGTTTAGGGATTTTGAGCTCTGGGGCCAACGTCCTGACTTTC
CASSLGILSSGANVLTF
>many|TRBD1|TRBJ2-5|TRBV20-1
TGCAGTGCCCGACAGGGAAGCCTGGAGACCCAGTACTTC
CSARQGSLETQYF
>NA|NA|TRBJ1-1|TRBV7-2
TGTGCCACAGGAGGGATATCGGGGGGCGCATACACTGAAGCTTTCTTT
CATGGISGGAYTEAFF
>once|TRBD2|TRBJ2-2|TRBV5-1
TGCGCCAGCAGCTTGGAAGCGGGAGAAGTAAGGGAGCTGTTTTTT
CASSLEAGEVRELFF
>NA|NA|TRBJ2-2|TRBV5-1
TGCGCCAGCAGCTTGGAGGGGGAGGTGTTTTTT
CASSLEGEVFF
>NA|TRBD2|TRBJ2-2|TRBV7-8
TGTGCCAGCAGCTACCAGCGGGGACTAGCGGGAGCCGGGGAGCTGTTTTTT
CASSYQRGLAGAGELFF
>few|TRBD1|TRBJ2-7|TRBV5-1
TGCGCCAGCAGCCTATCCCCTGGGACAGGGATTTCCTACGAGCAGTACTTC
CASSLSPGTGISYEQYF
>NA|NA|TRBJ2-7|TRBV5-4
TGTGCCAGCAGCCGAGGGACGGCAAACTCCTACGTGCAGTACTTC
CASSRGTANSYVQYF
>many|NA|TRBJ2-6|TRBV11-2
TGTGCCAGCAGCTTGTGGGCAGACTTCTCTGGGGCCAACGTCCTGACTTTC
CASSLWADFSGANVLTF
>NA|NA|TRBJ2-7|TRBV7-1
TGTGCCAGCAGGGGTGGAGGGTTGAGCTCCTACGAGCAGTACTTC
CASRGGGLSSYEQYF
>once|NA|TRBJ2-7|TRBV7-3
TGTGCCAGCAGCCGCGGGGGACAGAACTACGAGCAGTACTTC
CASSRGGQNYEQYF
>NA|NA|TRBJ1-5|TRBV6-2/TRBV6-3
TGTGCCAGCAGTTACTCTTTAAGGTGGCAGGCCTATCAGCCCCAGCATTTT
CASSYSLRWQAYQPQHF
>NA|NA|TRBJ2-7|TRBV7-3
TGTGCCAGCAGCCACGATCTGGAGCCCCAGCAGTACTTC
CASSHDLEPQQYF
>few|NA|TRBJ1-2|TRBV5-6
TGTGCCAGCAGCTTGGCGTGGTTCGATGCCGGCGCGGGCTACACCTTC
CASSLAWFDAGAGYTF
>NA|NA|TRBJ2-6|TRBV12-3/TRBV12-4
TGTGCCAGCAGCGATCGCTCTGGGGCCAACGTCCTGACTTTC
CASSDRSGANVLTF
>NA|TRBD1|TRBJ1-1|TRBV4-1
TGCGCCAGCAGCCCCAGTCCCGGGACAGTGAACACTGAAGCTTTCTTT
CASSPSPGTVNTEAFF
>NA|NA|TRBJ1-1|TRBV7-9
TGTGCCAGCAGCTTATTAAGTGAGACTGAAGCTTTCTTT
CASSLLSETEAFF
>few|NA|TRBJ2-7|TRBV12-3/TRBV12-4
TGTGCCAGCAGTTATGAGGGTGGCGAGCAGTACTTC
CASSYEGGEQYF
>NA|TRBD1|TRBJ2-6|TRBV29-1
TGCAGCGTAGATGGACAGGAGGCGGACGTCCTGACTTTC
CSVDGQEADVLTF
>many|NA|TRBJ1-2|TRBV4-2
TGTGCCAGCAGCCCCTTGGGGGGTAACTATGGCTACACCTTC
CASSPLGGNYGYTF
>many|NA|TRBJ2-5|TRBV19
TGTGCCAGTAGTCCCCAGGACAGCCAAGAGACCCAGTACTTC
CASSPQDSQETQYF
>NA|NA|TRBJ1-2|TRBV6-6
TGTGCCAGCAGTTATGGGTTTTCGGGCTACACCTTC
CASSYGFSGYTF
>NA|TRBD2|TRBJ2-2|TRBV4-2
TGTGCCAGCAGCCAAGGCGGGAGGGGAGCGAACACCGGGGAGCTGTTTTTT
CASSQGGRGANTGELFF
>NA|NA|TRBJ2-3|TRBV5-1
TGCGCCAGCACCTCAGCGGGCGAGGGCCCAGATACGCAGTATTTT
CASTSAGEGPDTQYF
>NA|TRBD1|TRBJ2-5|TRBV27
TGTGCCAGCAGTTTACACCGACAGGGAGTTCAAGAGACCCAGTACTTC
CASSLHRQGVQETQYF
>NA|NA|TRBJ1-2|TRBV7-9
TGTGCCAGCACCACCCCTAGCGGGGCGGGTGGCTACACCTTC
CASTTPSGAGGYTF
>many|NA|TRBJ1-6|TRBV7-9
TGTGCCAGCAGCCGACATAATTCACCCCTCCACTTT
CASSRHNSPLHF
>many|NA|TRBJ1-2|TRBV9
TGTGCCAGCAGCCCCGGGGAGAATTCGATCTATGGCTACACCTTC
CASSPGENSIYGYTF
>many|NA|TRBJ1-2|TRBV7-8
TGTGCCAGCAGCTTAACGGTTAACTATGGCTACACCTTC
CASSLTVNYGYTF
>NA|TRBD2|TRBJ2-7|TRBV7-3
TGTGCCAGCAGCCCGGGACTAGCGTGGGAGCAGTACTTC
CASSPGLAWEQYF
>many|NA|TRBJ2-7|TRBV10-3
TGTGCCTCCGGTTCTAACTCCTACGAGCAGTACTTC
CASGSNSYEQYF
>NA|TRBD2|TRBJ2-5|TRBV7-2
TGCGCCAGCAGCCAGGAACATCCAGAGGCTAGCGGGGGAAAGACCCAGTACTTC
CASSQEHPEASGGKTQYF
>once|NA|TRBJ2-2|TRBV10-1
TGTGCCAGCAGTCCCGACGGGGGCCACACCGGGGAGCTGTTTTTT
CASSPDGGHTGELFF
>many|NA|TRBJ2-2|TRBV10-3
TGTGCCATCTCGATCGGACTACGAACCACCGGGGAGCTGTTTTTT
CAISIGLRTTGELFF
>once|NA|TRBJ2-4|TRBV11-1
TGTGCCAGCAGCTCCCGGCCGGGGTTAGGAAACATTCAGTACTTC
CASSSRPGLGNIQYF
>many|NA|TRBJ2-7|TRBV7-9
TGTGCCAGCAGCTCAAGCGTCAGGCCAGGACAGCAGTACTTC
CASSSSVRPGQQYF
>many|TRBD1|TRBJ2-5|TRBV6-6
TGTGCCAGCAGTTCCCCGGACAGGGGCGTATCAGAGACCCAGTACTTC
CASSSPDRGVSETQYF
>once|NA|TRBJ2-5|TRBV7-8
TGTGCCACCCGGGGACATATTGAAAAACTGTACTTC
CATRGHIEKLYF
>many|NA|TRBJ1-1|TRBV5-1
TGCGCCAGCAGCTTGGACGGGGCCCGGGGCACTGAAGCTTTCTTT
CASSLDGARGTEAFF
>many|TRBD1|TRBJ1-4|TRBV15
TGTGCCACCAGCAGAACTTACCCCGGGACAGGAAGTAATGAAAAACTGTTTTTT
CATSRTYPGTGSNEKLFF
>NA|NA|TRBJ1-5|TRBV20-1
TGCAGTGCTAGGGGGCGGGGGTTAGAGACCCAGCATTTT
CSARGRGLETQHF
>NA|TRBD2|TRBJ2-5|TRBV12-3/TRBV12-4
TGTGCCAGCAGTTTCCGGGAGGGAGGTGGTATAGAGACCCAGTACTTC
CASSFREGGGIETQYF
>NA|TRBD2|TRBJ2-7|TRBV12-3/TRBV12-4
TGTGCCAGCAGTCTAAGCGGGAGGAGGACCTACGAGCAGTACTTC
CASSLSGRRTYEQYF
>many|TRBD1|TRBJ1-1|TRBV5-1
TGCGCCAGCAGCATACAACAGGGGGCGGGTGACACTGAAGCTTTCTTT
CASSIQQGAGDTEAFF